This T cell receptor beta chain was recovered during a study of shared clonotypes between healthy human individuals (dated by TCRdb to the early 2020s). For the wider study: A few men and a couple of women, aged 18 to 49 years, made up the cohort. To estimate repertoire size and how much clonotype sharing occurs between individuals, the study deeply sequenced the blood TCR repertoires of roughly 5 healthy adults. Per donor, three plates each were used for CD4 naive and CD4 memory, two for CD8 naive, and one for CD8 memory. Per donor, leukapheresis produced somewhere between about 0.94 and 9 billion PBMCs. Different laboratories and diverse techniques were used to prepare libraries and sequence TCR repertoires, to increase sequencing depth and limit assay-specific biases. The full study reports these points: Clonotypes shared by all four sorted-subset donors showed higher generation probabilities than non-shared clonotypes. Even with the large sequencing depth, rarefaction of the sorted-subset datasets indicated that sequencing was incomplete. Sampling was restricted to blood, and TCR repertoires in tissues likely differ from the TCR repertoires found in blood. Because the study included a small number of donors, the genetic and exposure-history diversity represented was limited. Pairwise subsampling indicated that sequencing depth was expected to affect the degree of clonotype sharing among donors. Larger estimated clonotype richness was generally found for naive subsets than for memory subsets. About 5% of naive CD4, 3.5% of naive CD8, 2.3% of memory CD4, and less than 0.45% of memory CD8 clonotypes were shared across four donors.

In the case of this clone: Its antigen remains undetermined. One base away there is no much larger clone; base qualities are not given.

TCR CDR3 regions were amplified from genomic DNA by multiplex PCR using the deep immunoSEQ assay. For each cell subset, the extracted genomic DNA was distributed evenly across all wells of several immunoSEQ 96-well plates, and each plate served as one replicate. For sorted subsets, 200 to 250 ng genomic DNA, equal to 25,000 to 35,000 T cell genomes, was loaded into each replicate PCR. Purified libraries were quantified with a Qubit 3.0 fluorometer, sized on a Bioanalyzer 2100, and re-quantified with the KAPA Library Quantification kit. A separate single-read 150-cycle Illumina NextSeq 550 flow cell was used to sequence each immunoSEQ 96-well plate. The authors' pipeline ran thus. Because the immunoSEQ output included only junctional sequences and no quality scores, the filtering could not be the same as the filtering used for full-length reads. Sequences were annotated with PyIR, a Python wrapper for IgBLAST v1.9, using IMGT germline references to assign V/J genes and CDR3. Any read was removed if the V/J assignment was weak (E-value above 1e-6), the CDR3 was missing, or the read contained stop codons, out-of-frame junctions, or ambiguous translated residues. V3J clonotypes were defined by identical inferred V gene, J gene, and CDR3 amino acid sequence. The percentage overlap between two repertoires was calculated by dividing the number of shared unique clonotypes by the size of the smaller repertoire. Three approaches were used to assess repertoire richness: RTK rarefaction, the Chao1 estimator, and Recon v2.1 estimates of unobserved clonotypes. For all TCRbeta clonotypes obtained by the gDNA method from a handful of donors, generation probabilities were computed with OLGA. Entries here come from immuneACCESS through TCRdb and include only in-frame sequences with V and J called. Some clones fail to appear in such tables; in the studies checked, an unresolved V gene covers under half of the shortfall, and the cause of the remainder is unknown. V and J calls and clone size are given by that table; D and trimming were obtained from the DNA. This sample has roughly 2.2 million clones in its table, and approximately 93% of those were observed once. The ten biggest clones cover about 0.39% of the sample.

The CDR3 goes from the cysteine to the phenylalanine over 14 residues. Only the CDR3 part of the read is kept: 42 bases, read in frame from the first base. Clipping removes 7 bases from V and 0 bases from J, with 2 as the unmatched junction base count. CDR1 LNHDA and CDR2 SQIVND were looked up in the germline V gene (reference sequence). Donors were healthy HIV-negative adults with no recently reported acute infections or vaccinations. Every donor was a Caucasian adult residing in Nashville, Tennessee, USA. Magnetic negative selection was used to enrich CD4+ T cells, after which naive cells were positively selected on CD45RA and the negative fraction became the memory subset. Blood was collected by leukapheresis, and PBMCs were isolated by Ficoll-Histopaque density gradient centrifugation and then cryopreserved in liquid nitrogen vapor phase. Analytical flow cytometry was used to check the purity and quantity of every magnetically sorted T cell population. From each sorted fraction, genomic DNA was isolated and quantified by UV absorbance on a Nanodrop 2000c.

This clonotype originated in a man between 18 and 29 years old in good health. Some clones in this sample may be carry-over from other donors' samples. Sample: naive CD4+ T cells from PBMCs. According to the study, the label for this sample's cell subset or site signals: CD45RA+ positively selected. The chain couples TRBV19 to TRBJ2-2; TRBD1 lines up with 7 middle nucleotides. The DNA reads as follows: TGTGCCAGTAACAGGGGCCCGAACACCGGGGAGCTGTTTTTT. Its translation reads: CASNRGPNTGELFF.